A selection of T cell receptor beta chains follows, all from one sample in a study of control samples from healthy donors and cancer patients. Profiling relied on immunoSEQ multiplex PCR, and the TCRdb table lists in-frame clones only, not all of them. The repertoire includes some 160,000 clones, around 96% of them detected once, and over 6.5% sits in the top ten. The sequenced sample consisted of blood. Receptors originate from a woman between 35 and 50 years old in good health. Each CDR3 is given with its conserved first and last residue. Each record gives: CDR3 length, J gene, clone size, V gene, D gene, CDR3 DNA, CDR3 protein. A D gene is named only where the DNA matches it firmly. Not all rows give a size; the values are once, few, many and, for expanded clones, a class.

>13|TRBJ1-3|once|TRBV9|.
TGTGCCAGCAGCCGTACGACAGGAAACACCATATATTTT
CASSRTTGNTIYF
>17|TRBJ2-7|.|TRBV12-5|TRBD1
TGTGCTAGTGGTTTGAAGTCCCGGGGACAGGGGGCTGGGAAGCAGTACTTC
CASGLKSRGQGAGKQYF
>15|TRBJ1-6|.|TRBV19|.
TGTGCCAGTACCGCGATGAGCTCCTATAATTCACCCCTCCACTTT
CASTAMSSYNSPLHF
>12|TRBJ1-3|.|TRBV5-4|.
TGTGCCAGCTCATTCTCTGGAAACACCATATATTTT
CASSFSGNTIYF
>13|TRBJ2-5|.|TRBV28|.
TGTGCCAGCGGGCTCGGGGGCAGAGAGACCCAGTACTTC
CASGLGGRETQYF
>15|TRBJ1-3|.|TRBV7-7|.
TGTGCCAGCAGCTTAGACGTAGTCTCTGGAAACACCATATATTTT
CASSLDVVSGNTIYF
>16|TRBJ2-6|.|TRBV16|.
TGTGCCAGCAGCCAGTCAGGGAACTTTGGGGCCAACGTCCTGACTTTC
CASSQSGNFGANVLTF
>16|TRBJ1-3|.|TRBV2|.
TGTGCCAGCAGTGAAATGCGACCTCTCGGTGGAAACACCATATATTTT
CASSEMRPLGGNTIYF
>13|TRBJ2-7|.|TRBV2|.
TGTGCCAGCATCCAGGGAAACTCCTACGAGCAGTACTTC
CASIQGNSYEQYF
>13|TRBJ1-5|few|TRBV2|.
TGTGCCAGCAAACAGAGCTTATTTCAGCCCCAGCATTTT
CASKQSLFQPQHF
>14|TRBJ1-5|once|TRBV6-5|TRBD1
TGTGCCAGCAGAACAGGGGGGCGCGATCAGCCCCAGCATTTT
CASRTGGRDQPQHF
>14|TRBJ2-1|once|TRBV25-1|.
TGTGCCAGCCTAAGCCCGGAAAACTACAATGAGCAGTTCTTC
CASLSPENYNEQFF
>14|TRBJ2-1|.|TRBV3-1/TRBV3-2|.
TGTGCCAGCAGCCAAGCGGCCCCTCCGAATGAGCAGTTCTTC
CASSQAAPPNEQFF
>12|TRBJ2-5|.|TRBV29-1|TRBD1
TGCAGCGCACGCCGGGACAGGGGGACCCAGTACTTC
CSARRDRGTQYF